Following are 17 T cell receptor beta chains from one sample sequenced in a study of human T cells and chemical hapten exposure. Via MiXCR, TCRdb re-called the RACE reads, giving one row per CDR3 protein. The sample gives around 330,000 distinct CDR3 sequences, about 5% of which show up once; about 7.7% is in the top ten. Time point indicated: pre-sensitization, week 0. The sample's treatment: therapeutic diphenylcyclopropenone sensitization with weekly scalp DPC. Sequencing was performed on whole blood, taken in connection with sensitization to the hapten diphenylcyclopropenone (DPC). These receptors were obtained from a woman between 18 and 30 years old with alopecia areata. Some clones in this sample may be carry-over from other donors' samples.

This clonotype occurred a few times. The V call is TRBV20-1, the J call TRBJ1-1; D not certain. This CDR3 spans 12 amino acids. V was pared by 2 bases and J by 4 bases, with 8 bases between. Germline values: CDR1 DFQATT, CDR2 SNEGSKA (reference sequence). CDR3 loop: CSARKGPTEAFF. The CDR3 DNA follows: TGCAGTGCTAGAAAAGGGCCCACTGAAGCTTTCTTT.

The sample holds a few counts of this clonotype. The V gene is TRBV5-4, the J gene TRBJ1-2; TRBD1 is a possible D gene (5 bases). The CDR3 covers 13 residues. V lost 2 bases and J 8 bases, leaving 13 bases between the germline ends. The germline gives CDR1 SGHNT, CDR2 YYREEE (reference sequence). CDR3 in amino acids: CASSFQTVMGYTF. DNA for the CDR3: TGTGCCAGCAGCTTCCAGACAGTAATGGGCTACACCTTC.

This chain connects TRBV5-1 to TRBJ2-2; the D gene is possibly TRBD1 (6 bases). CDR3 length: 16 amino acids. Per germline, CDR1 SGHRS and CDR2 YFSETQ. Trimming removed 2 bases at V and 1 base at J, with 12 bases between. This chain's CDR3 is CASSLQGTRNTGELFF. The CDR3 DNA is TGCGCCAGCAGCTTACAGGGTACAAGGAACACCGGGGAGCTGTTTTTT.

This clonotype appeared many times. This sequence joins TRBV6-5 and TRBJ1-5; 7 positions agree with TRBD1. Germline lookup yields CDR1 MNHEY and CDR2 SVGAGI. Trimming took 5 bases from V and 3 from J; bases not matched to a gene: 4. CDR3 length: 14 amino acids. CDR3 in DNA: TGTGCCAGCAGTACTACAGGGGTCAATCAGCCCCAGCATTTT. Translation: CASSTTGVNQPQHF.

This clonotype was observed many times. J is TRBJ1-1 and V is TRBV6-2 or TRBV6-3, with 7 bases identical to TRBD1. Germline assignment: CDR1 MNHEY and CDR2 SVGEGT. The CDR3 consists of 16 residues. Trimming took 4 bases from V and 0 from J; bases not matched to a gene: 8. CDR3 amino acids: CASSSERGQMNTEAFF. CDR3 sequence (DNA): TGTGCCAGCAGTTCCGAGAGGGGACAGATGAACACTGAAGCTTTCTTT.

This clonotype was counted at least ten times. J is TRBJ1-1 and V is TRBV29-1; D is uncertain. Germline lookup yields CDR1 SQVTM and CDR2 ANQGSEA. V was clipped by 4 bases and J by 0 bases, with 15 bases between them. CDR3 size: 15 residues. Here the CDR3 reads CSVVGRWGMNTEAFF. Here the CDR3 DNA reads TGCAGCGTTGTAGGTCGATGGGGTATGAACACTGAAGCTTTCTTT. The complete variable domain, with remaining parts taken from reference TRBV29-1 and TRBJ1-1, reads SAVISQKPSRDICQRGTSLTIQCQVDSQVTMMFWYRQQPGQSLTLIATANQGSEATYESGFVIDKFPISRPNLTFSTLTVSNMSPEDSSIYLCSVVGRWGMNTEAFFGQGTRLTVV.

This clonotype occurred a few times. The chain recombines TRBV28 with TRBJ2-1; D is possibly TRBD1 (6 bases). Trimming left V 7 bases short and J 10 bases short, with 20 bases between. The CDR3 runs to 14 residues. CDR1 and CDR2 from the germline V gene are MDHEN and SYDVKM. The CDR3 loop is CASIGGETRLEQFF. The CDR3 bases are TGTGCCAGCATTGGGGGCGAGACACGACTAGAGCAGTTCTTC.

The rearrangement uses TRBV5-1 and TRBJ2-3; 11 nucleotides line up with TRBD2. Germline V lookup: CDR1 SGHRS, CDR2 YFSETQ. V was pared by 0 bases and J by 2 bases, with 5 bases of the junction left unmatched. CDR3 length: 17 residues. The DNA for the CDR3 is TGCGCCAGCAGCTTGGTAACTAGCGGGGGATCCACAGATACGCAGTATTTT. This codes for CASSLVTSGGSTDTQYF.

This clonotype was seen only a few times. This chain links TRBV12-3 or TRBV12-4 with TRBJ1-2, with 8 bases that match TRBD1. Trimming took 6 bases from V and 6 from J; bases not matched to a gene: 15. This CDR3 region has 16 residues. The CDR3 DNA is TGTGCCAGCAGCCTGGCGGGCCGGACAGGGAAGGATGGCTACACCTTC. It specifies CASSLAGRTGKDGYTF.

This clonotype was counted at least ten times. The chain combines TRBV29-1 with TRBJ2-5; TRBD2 matches at 7 bases. With 4 bases clipped from V and 3 bases from J, the junction kept 2 bases outside the gene matches. This CDR3 contains 12 residues. Germline CDR1 and CDR2: SQVTM and ANQGSEA. DNA of the CDR3: TGCAGCGTTGGGCTAGCGGAAGAGACCCAGTACTTC. Protein sequence: CSVGLAEETQYF. The entire variable domain, with the rest obtained from reference TRBV29-1 and TRBJ2-5, is as follows: SAVISQKPSRDICQRGTSLTIQCQVDSQVTMMFWYRQQPGQSLTLIATANQGSEATYESGFVIDKFPISRPNLTFSTLTVSNMSPEDSSIYLCSVGLAEETQYFGPGTRLLVL.

The rearrangement joins TRBV7-9 to TRBJ1-1, with D tentatively TRBD1 (5 bases). CDR3 length: 12 amino acids. From germline, CDR1 is SEHNR and CDR2 FQNEAQ (reference sequence). V shed 5 bases and J shed 6 bases, with 10 bases lying between them. The DNA of the CDR3 is TGTGCCAGCAGCCTAGACAGTTCTGAAGCTTTCTTT. It is translated as CASSLDSSEAFF.

On this clonotype: This sequence may be a read error, since a much larger clone differs from it by one base. CDR3 nucleotide sequence: TGTGCCAGCAGCCCTTGGAGGGGTACTGAAGCTTTCTTT. Translation: CASSPWRGTEAFF. This sequence joins TRBV3-1 and TRBJ1-1, with D possibly matching TRBD1 (5 bases). Deletions cut 4 bases from V and 5 bases from J, with 11 bases between. The germline V gene encodes CDR1 LGHDT and CDR2 YNNKEL (reference sequence). There are 13 residues in the CDR3.

The CDR3 region is CSARDFRVAGSSPLHF. Here the CDR3 DNA reads TGCAGTGCTAGAGACTTCCGGGTGGCAGGGAGTTCACCCCTCCACTTT. The gene calls are TRBV20-1 and TRBJ1-6, with D maybe TRBD1 (5 bases). This CDR3 has 16 amino acids. The germline V and J ends were trimmed by 0 bases and 9 bases, with 18 bases remaining between them. Germline V gene data show CDR1 as DFQATT and CDR2 as SNEGSKA (reference sequence).

This clonotype was observed a handful of times. The gene calls are TRBV6-2 or TRBV6-3 and TRBJ2-5, with no clear D. This CDR3 is 14 amino acids long. Germline-derived CDR1 and CDR2 are MNHEY and SVGEGT. Trimming removed 6 bases at V and 1 base at J, with 12 bases between. The CDR3: CASRPRSLQETQYF. CDR3 DNA sequence: TGTGCCAGCAGACCCCGGAGCCTCCAAGAGACCCAGTACTTC.

A few counts support this clonotype. The V gene is TRBV12-3 or TRBV12-4, the J gene TRBJ1-2; 7 positions match TRBD1. The CDR3 totals 14 residues. Losses at the gene ends were 2 bases for V and 5 bases for J; bases not matched to a gene: 5. The CDR3 nucleotides read TGTGCCAGCAGTTTACCAGGGGGAGTATATGGCTACACCTTC. Protein sequence: CASSLPGGVYGYTF.

This clonotype was detected ten times or more. This chain links TRBV12-3 or TRBV12-4 with TRBJ2-3; the match to TRBD2 covers 12 bases. CDR3 length: 17 amino acids. Trimming removed 5 bases from V and 4 bases from J; junction bases left unmatched: 10. The CDR3 here is CASSPNPGLAGSDTQYF. In DNA form, the CDR3 reads TGTGCCAGCAGTCCGAATCCGGGACTAGCGGGTTCAGATACGCAGTATTTT.

Ten or more counts support this clonotype. V gene TRBV12-3 or TRBV12-4 combines with J gene TRBJ1-2, with TRBD1 as a possible D gene (5 bases). CDR3 length: 13 amino acids. V was cut by 5 bases and J by 2 bases, with 9 bases left in between. The CDR3, as DNA: TGTGCCAGCAGTGGTGGGGCAAACTATGGCTACACCTTC. This gives the protein CASSGGANYGYTF.